This record concerns one TCR beta chain sequence. Trimming took 5 bases from V and 5 from J, leaving 21 bases between them. This CDR3 is built from 16 residues. Germline V lookup: CDR1 LNHDA, CDR2 SQIVND (reference sequence). This sample is part of a study of control samples from healthy donors and cancer patients. This table comes from immunoSEQ multiplex PCR, and its TCRdb copy is limited to in-frame clones, with some not included. The sample has 55,000 to 90,000 clones; approximately 84% are singletons. Sequencing used blood. This sequence was found in a man in his fifties or sixties in good health. The chain combines TRBV19 with TRBJ1-1; TRBD1 is a possible D gene (6 bases). The CDR3 region is CASSAFDRGRETEAFF. The CDR3 DNA follows: TGTGCCAGTAGTGCCTTCGATCGGGGGCGCGAGACTGAAGCTTTCTTT.